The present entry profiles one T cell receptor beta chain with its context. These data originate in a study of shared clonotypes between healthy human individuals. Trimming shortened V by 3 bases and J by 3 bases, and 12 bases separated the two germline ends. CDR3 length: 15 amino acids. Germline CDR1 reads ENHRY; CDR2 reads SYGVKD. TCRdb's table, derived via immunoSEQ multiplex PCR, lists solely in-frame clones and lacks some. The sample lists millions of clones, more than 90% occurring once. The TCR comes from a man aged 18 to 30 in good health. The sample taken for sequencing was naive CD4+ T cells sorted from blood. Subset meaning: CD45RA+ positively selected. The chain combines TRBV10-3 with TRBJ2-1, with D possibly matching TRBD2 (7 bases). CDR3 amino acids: CAISDSGGGYNEQFF. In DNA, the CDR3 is TGTGCCATCAGTGATTCGGGGGGCGGCTACAATGAGCAGTTCTTC.